Sequencing of this T cell receptor beta chain was carried out in a study of cytomegalovirus exposure and HLA in healthy donors. V dropped 3 bases and J dropped 4 bases, with 13 bases sitting between them. The germline gives CDR1 MNHEY, CDR2 SVGAGI. This CDR3 region has 15 residues. Overall study results and limits: Presence/absence analyses assumed roughly uniform sequencing depth across donors, which may not hold. Earlier analysis looked at TCR beta V segments, and most were productive about 87% or about 30% of the time. A later analysis showed TCR association rates differing by HLA locus, peaking at DRB1 and lowest at HLA-C.

Primers included in the PCR were 60 Vbeta and 13 Jbeta primers. Here immunoSEQ multiplex PCR was the method, and the copy in TCRdb shows in-frame clones only, minus some. The top ten hold about 2.6% of the sample, which has around 170,000 clones, approximately 84% seen once. In regard to this clone: What it binds is unknown.

The source is a woman aged 45-59 years in good health and CMV-seropositive. Sequenced material: PBMCs. The V and J genes are TRBV6-5 and TRBJ1-3; D uncertain. The CDR3 DNA is TGTGCCAGCAGTTATAGCGGGAGAGACGGAAACACCATATATTTT. Amino acids: CASSYSGRDGNTIYF.